These 30 T cell receptor beta chains came from one sample sequenced in a study of CD8 T cells in ankylosing spondylitis. Whole-study findings and limits: Apparently characteristic of ankylosing spondylitis blood was a TCR beta motif (fewer than ten highly homologous variants).

Which antigens these TCRs recognize remains unknown. TCRdb recomputed calls from the 5' RACE reads with MiXCR, one row per CDR3 protein. The sample carries 750,000 to 850,000 distinct CDR3 sequences, about 12% recorded once. Sequenced: blood, either unsorted or a sorted T cell fraction (not recorded which). The receptors originated from a male donor with ankylosing spondylitis.

This sequence joins TRBV5-1 and TRBJ1-2; no clear D gene. The CDR3 is 14 amino acids. Trimming took off 0 bases at V and 4 bases at J, with 10 bases between the two ends. The germline V gene has CDR1 SGHRS and CDR2 YFSETQ. For the CDR3, the DNA is TGCGCCAGCAGCTTGGAGGGCGGAGGCTATGGCTACACCTTC. This gives the protein CASSLEGGGYGYTF.

This clonotype occurred many times. The gene calls are TRBV2 and TRBJ2-5; TRBD2 agrees at 10 bases. After removal of 3 bases from V and 3 bases from J, the junction contained 4 bases not matched to a gene. Germline V gene lookup returns CDR1 SNHLY and CDR2 FYNNEI. The CDR3 is 15 residues long. The chain's CDR3 is CASSEPGLAKETQYF. The CDR3 nucleotides read TGTGCCAGCAGTGAGCCGGGACTAGCGAAAGAGACCCAGTACTTC.

V and J are TRBV24-1 and TRBJ2-2, with TRBD1 matching over 8 bases. Looked up from germline, CDR1 is KGHDR and CDR2 is SFDVKD. The junction had 9 bases not matched to a gene; V was cut back by 3 bases and J by 1 base. The CDR3 contains 18 residues. CDR3 loop: CATSDRSGTGWNTGELFF. The DNA of the CDR3 is TGTGCCACCAGTGATAGGTCCGGGACAGGCTGGAACACCGGGGAGCTGTTTTTT.

The V gene is TRBV24-1, the J gene TRBJ2-7; 10 bases fit TRBD1. The CDR3 consists of 15 residues. Germline V CDR1 and CDR2: KGHDR, SFDVKD. V trimming: 3 bases; J trimming: 4 bases; junction bases outside the gene matches: 5. The CDR3, as DNA: TGTGCCACCAGTGATCCCGGGACAGGGGTGTACGAGCAGTACTTC. Encoded protein: CATSDPGTGVYEQYF.

The chain's CDR3 is CASSFAGSPFYEQYF. CDR3 nucleotide sequence: TGTGCCAGCAGCTTCGCCGGGAGCCCTTTTTACGAGCAGTACTTC. The chain is built from TRBV5-4 and TRBJ2-7, with D tentatively TRBD2 (6 bases). The CDR3 has 15 amino acids. V was clipped by 2 bases and J by 4 bases, with 16 bases between them. Germline V gene sequence: CDR1 SGHNT, CDR2 YYREEE (reference sequence).

The rearrangement uses TRBV20-1 and TRBJ2-5, with a possible D match to TRBD2 (5 bases). Germline loops: CDR1 DFQATT, CDR2 SNEGSKA (reference sequence). The CDR3 sequence is 11 residues long. CDR3 residues: CSGLARETQYF. In nucleotides, the CDR3 is TGCAGCGGGCTAGCTCGGGAGACCCAGTACTTC.

This clonotype was detected a few times. The gene calls are TRBV15 and TRBJ1-1; D perhaps matches TRBD1 (5 bases). Trimming pared 2 bases from V and 0 bases from J, leaving 16 bases between. Per germline, CDR1 LNHNV and CDR2 YYDKDF (reference sequence). This CDR3 is built from 17 residues. The CDR3 nucleotides are TGTGCCACCAGCAGAACCGGGACTGGGACGATGAACACTGAAGCTTTCTTT. Translated: CATSRTGTGTMNTEAFF.

This clonotype was seen only a few times. The V call is TRBV10-3, the J call TRBJ2-5; 7 bases are shared with TRBD2. CDR3 length: 16 residues. Germline V CDR1 and CDR2: ENHRY, SYGVKD. J gave up 4 bases and V 3 bases, and 11 bases lay outside the gene matches. CDR3 bases: TGTGCCATCAGTGAATCTCGGTCTAGCGGAGGAGAGACCCAGTACTTC. Amino acid sequence: CAISESRSSGGETQYF.

The V gene is TRBV7-6, the J gene TRBJ2-3; TRBD2 agrees at 7 bases. The CDR3 has 12 residues. The germline CDR1 and CDR2 sequences are SGHVS and FNYEAQ. V was pared by 5 bases and J by 10 bases, with 6 bases of the junction left unmatched. The CDR3 nucleotides are TGTGCCAGCAGCCGCGGGGGTCAGGCGCAGTATTTT. Translating it yields CASSRGGQAQYF.

This chain connects TRBV10-3 to TRBJ2-2; D is perhaps TRBD1 (6 bases). Per the germline V gene, CDR1 is ENHRY and CDR2 is SYGVKD. The V end lost 0 bases, the J end lost 4 bases, and 15 bases lay between the germline ends. CDR3 length: 17 amino acids. The CDR3 DNA is TGTGCCATCAGTGAGTCGGCCTGGGGGCCCAGCACCGGGGAGCTGTTTTTT. It encodes CAISESAWGPSTGELFF.

This clonotype has at least ten counts. The J gene is TRBJ2-5, the V gene TRBV20-1; D not resolved. The V gene's germline CDR1 is DFQATT and CDR2 SNEGSKA (reference sequence). The ends were cut back, 3 bases at V and 1 base at J, with 6 bases in the middle. The CDR3 totals 12 residues. Here the CDR3 reads CSASRSQETQYF. The DNA for the CDR3 is TGCAGTGCTAGCCGGAGCCAAGAGACCCAGTACTTC.

In this sample, this clonotype turned up many times. This chain connects TRBV5-1 to TRBJ1-2; tentative D call: TRBD1 (5 bases). V was trimmed by 0 bases and J by 0 bases, leaving 6 bases between them. This CDR3 is built from 14 residues. Germline CDR1 is SGHRS and CDR2 is YFSETQ. CDR3 sequence reads: CASSLGTTNYGYTF. The CDR3 bases are TGCGCCAGCAGCTTGGGGACAACTAACTATGGCTACACCTTC.

This clonotype was recorded at least ten times. The chain recombines TRBV20-1 with TRBJ2-1, with D hard to call. Trimming left V 2 bases short and J 15 bases short, with 17 bases between. Germline V gives CDR1 DFQATT, CDR2 SNEGSKA (reference sequence). The CDR3 covers 12 residues. Here the CDR3 reads CSARRLARLPFF. The CDR3 nucleotides are TGCAGTGCTAGACGATTAGCCCGCTTGCCGTTCTTC.

This clonotype was seen at least ten times. The rearrangement joins TRBV20-1 to TRBJ2-1; possibly TRBD2 for D (6 bases). The germline V gene encodes CDR1 DFQATT and CDR2 SNEGSKA (reference sequence). V shed 2 bases and J shed 12 bases, with 14 bases lying between them. This CDR3 is 12 amino acids long. For the CDR3, the DNA is TGCAGTGCTAGACCCAGACTAGATCCGCAGTTCTTC. Amino acids: CSARPRLDPQFF.

This clonotype was counted at least ten times. The chain joins TRBV5-1 to TRBJ2-7; 8 nucleotides line up with TRBD1. CDR1 and CDR2 from the germline V gene are SGHRS and YFSETQ. This CDR3 contains 14 residues. Trimming at V came to 4 bases and at J to 3 bases, leaving 6 bases not matched to a gene. CDR3 region: CASSTGTGGYEQYF. CDR3 bases: TGCGCCAGCAGCACAGGAACAGGGGGCTACGAGCAGTACTTC.

V usage is TRBV5-1 and J usage is TRBJ2-1, with D perhaps TRBD1 or TRBD2 (5 bases each). CDR3 length equals 18 residues. CDR1 SGHRS and CDR2 YFSETQ come from the germline V gene. With 3 bases removed from V and 0 bases from J, the gap between germline ends came to 19 bases. Here the CDR3 reads CASSSWGNRISSYNEQFF. The CDR3 DNA is TGCGCCAGCAGCTCCTGGGGGAACCGGATCAGCTCCTACAATGAGCAGTTCTTC. Combining the CDR3 with reference TRBV5-1 and TRBJ2-1 gives the whole variable domain KAGVTQTPRYLIKTRGQQVTLSCSPISGHRSVSWYQQTPGQGLQFLFEYFSETQRNKGNFPGRFSGRQFSNSRSEMNVSTLELGDSALYLCASSSWGNRISSYNEQFFGPGTRLTVL.

This clonotype was counted ten times or more. This chain links TRBV4-2 with TRBJ2-1; D uncertain. CDR3 length: 12 amino acids. V lost 0 bases to trimming and J lost 9 bases, with 6 bases between them. CDR1 is LGHNA and CDR2 is YNFKEQ in the germline V gene. CDR3 protein: CASSQDSGEQFF. CDR3 sequence (DNA): TGTGCCAGCAGCCAAGACTCAGGTGAGCAGTTCTTC.

This clonotype was counted between two and nine times. This rearrangement joins TRBV7-9 to TRBJ2-5, with D unresolved. This CDR3 has 12 residues. Trimming took off 5 bases at V and 5 bases at J, with 9 bases between the two ends. CDR1 and CDR2 from the germline V gene are SEHNR and FQNEAQ (reference sequence). For the CDR3, the DNA is TGTGCCAGCAGCCCGGCTTGGGAGACCCAGTACTTC. Translation: CASSPAWETQYF.

The V gene is TRBV20-1, the J gene TRBJ1-1; D possibly corresponds to TRBD1 (5 bases). Germline assignment: CDR1 DFQATT and CDR2 SNEGSKA (reference sequence). The CDR3 consists of 13 residues. Trimming cost V 3 bases and J 0 bases, with 8 bases left between them. CDR3 loop: CSASNRLNTEAFF. The CDR3 DNA is TGCAGTGCTAGTAACAGGTTGAACACTGAAGCTTTCTTT.

This clonotype was picked up a small number of times. The gene calls are TRBV20-1 and TRBJ2-7, with D possibly being TRBD1 (5 bases). Trimming stripped 1 base from V and 3 bases from J, with 13 bases between. CDR3 length: 14 residues. Germline V gene data show CDR1 as DFQATT and CDR2 as SNEGSKA (reference sequence). The CDR3 sequence: CSARGSRGGYEQYF. The CDR3 DNA reads as TGCAGTGCTAGAGGGAGTAGGGGCGGCTACGAGCAGTACTTC.

This clonotype turned up a few times. The J gene is TRBJ2-1, the V gene TRBV12-3 or TRBV12-4; 8 bases align to TRBD1. The CDR3 loop spans 16 amino acids. V was pared by 4 bases and J by 3 bases, with 8 bases of the junction left unmatched. The DNA of the CDR3 is TGTGCCAGCAGTTCACGGGGGACAGGAGACTACAATGAGCAGTTCTTC. It yields the protein CASSSRGTGDYNEQFF.

V usage is TRBV3-1 and J usage is TRBJ2-7; 9 bases map to TRBD2. The CDR3 extends over 14 amino acids. Germline assignment: CDR1 LGHDT and CDR2 YNNKEL (reference sequence). Germline trimming cut 6 bases from V and 4 bases from J; bases unmatched to any gene: 7. Here the CDR3 DNA reads TGTGCCAGCAGACCTAGCGGGAACGTATACGAGCAGTACTTC. Translated: CASRPSGNVYEQYF.

Many counts were recorded for this clonotype. The V gene is TRBV7-2, the J gene TRBJ1-1; D is possibly TRBD1 (6 bases). Trimming left V 5 bases short and J 7 bases short, with 14 bases between. Looked up from germline, CDR1 is SGHTA and CDR2 is FQGNSA. The CDR3 covers 13 residues. CDR3 in amino acids: CASSLGGLSEAFF. The CDR3 coding sequence is TGTGCCAGCAGCCTAGGGGGACTGAGTGAAGCTTTCTTT. Using reference TRBV7-2 and TRBJ1-1 for the parts outside the CDR3, the full variable domain is GAGVSQSPSNKVTEKGKDVELRCDPISGHTALYWYRQSLGQGLEFLIYFQGNSAPDKSGLPSDRFSAERTGGSVSTLTIQRTQQEDSAVYLCASSLGGLSEAFFGQGTRLTVV.

This clonotype was observed a few times. The V call is TRBV5-1, the J call TRBJ1-1; D may be TRBD1 (5 bases). The V gene lost 4 bases and the J gene lost 3 bases, with 16 bases spanning the gap. Germline CDR1 is SGHRS and CDR2 is YFSETQ. The CDR3 extends over 15 amino acids. Here the CDR3 DNA reads TGCGCCAGCAGCGTCCGGGGGGTGGGTGACACTGAAGCTTTCTTT. Translation gives CASSVRGVGDTEAFF. Full variable domain (rest looked up from reference TRBV5-1 and TRBJ1-1): KAGVTQTPRYLIKTRGQQVTLSCSPISGHRSVSWYQQTPGQGLQFLFEYFSETQRNKGNFPGRFSGRQFSNSRSEMNVSTLELGDSALYLCASSVRGVGDTEAFFGQGTRLTVV.

This sequence joins TRBV20-1 and TRBJ2-1; 13 bases fit TRBD2. CDR1 is DFQATT and CDR2 is SNEGSKA in the germline V gene (reference sequence). This CDR3 contains 15 residues. The J segment lost 9 bases and the V segment lost 0 bases, leaving 5 bases of the junction unmatched. The CDR3 DNA follows: TGCAGTGCTAGAGATGGACTAGCGGGAGAGGGTGAGCAGTTCTTC. Translation gives CSARDGLAGEGEQFF.

This rearrangement joins TRBV27 to TRBJ2-5; D is ambiguous. Trimming removed 5 bases from V and 4 bases from J, with 20 bases in between. The CDR3 totals 16 residues. Germline lookup yields CDR1 MNHEY and CDR2 SMNVEV (reference sequence). The CDR3 sequence: CASSPSDRSRRETQYF. CDR3 nucleotides: TGTGCCAGCAGTCCATCGGACCGCTCGAGGCGAGAGACCCAGTACTTC.

In this sample, this clonotype turned up a few times. This rearrangement joins TRBV3-1 to TRBJ1-1; no clear D gene. The CDR3 spans 13 residues. Trimming stripped 2 bases from V and 5 bases from J, with 9 bases between. Germline CDR1 LGHDT, CDR2 YNNKEL (reference sequence). The CDR3 loop reads CASSQLGGTEAFF. DNA of the CDR3: TGTGCCAGCAGCCAACTGGGTGGGACTGAAGCTTTCTTT. Filled out from reference TRBV3-1 and TRBJ1-1, the complete variable domain reads DTAVSQTPKYLVTQMGNDKSIKCEQNLGHDTMYWYKQDSKKFLKIMFSYNNKELIINETVPNRFSPKSPDKAHLNLHINSLELGDSAVYFCASSQLGGTEAFFGQGTRLTVV.

The rearrangement links TRBV24-1 to TRBJ2-2; D gene uncertain. Germline CDR1 KGHDR, CDR2 SFDVKD. The ends were cut back, 5 bases at V and 6 bases at J, with 6 bases in the middle. CDR3 length equals 12 residues. CDR3 residues: CATSVDSGELFF. The CDR3 nucleotides are TGTGCCACCAGTGTGGATTCCGGGGAGCTGTTTTTT.

The genes are TRBV10-3 and TRBJ2-5, with a possible D match to TRBD2 (5 bases). The germline V gene encodes CDR1 ENHRY and CDR2 SYGVKD. Between the trimmed V and J ends, which lost 3 bases and 4 bases, there was a span of 9 bases. The CDR3 totals 13 residues. CDR3 amino acids: CAISEPGIETQYF. The CDR3 nucleotides read TGTGCCATCAGTGAACCGGGAATAGAGACCCAGTACTTC.

V gene TRBV2 combines with J gene TRBJ1-1; TRBD1 matches 7 bases. With V trimmed by 10 bases and J by 0 bases, 5 bases remained unmatched. CDR1 is SNHLY and CDR2 is FYNNEI in the germline V gene. CDR3 size: 13 residues. CDR3 coding DNA: TGTGCCACCGGGACAGAAATGAACACTGAAGCTTTCTTT. Translating it yields CATGTEMNTEAFF.